The clone carrying this T cell receptor beta chain was detected only once. Its antigen is currently unknown. Some second doses came at about 4 weeks and others at about 12 weeks; these were pooled. The V gene's germline CDR1 is MNHEY and CDR2 SVGAGI. V was shortened by 0 bases and J by 3 bases, with 9 bases between the two germline ends. This CDR3 comprises 14 residues. The repertoire was sequenced with immunoSEQ multiplex PCR; TCRdb's copy has only in-frame clones and lacks some. The sample has over 120,000 clones, approximately 90% seen once. These data are taken from a study of T cell responses to AZD1222 COVID-19 vaccine. Overall study findings and caveats: Donors were mostly white British, more females; clonal diversity possibly underestimated. Across spike, vaccine-associated CD4 TCRs were found, dominant at 160-218 and 743-854.

The rearrangement links TRBV6-5 to TRBJ2-7; a weak D match, TRBD1 (5 bases). This receptor was taken from an adult who received the AZD1222 COVID-19 vaccine. The sequenced sample was peripheral blood, obtained 28 days after the second AZD1222 dose. The CDR3 here is CASSYSAQDYEQYF. Here the CDR3 DNA reads TGTGCCAGCAGTTACTCGGCACAGGACTACGAGCAGTACTTC.